These 9 T cell receptor beta chains share one sample of origin, sequenced in a study of cytomegalovirus exposure and HLA in healthy donors (dated by TCRdb to about 2017). The library was produced with the immunoSEQ multiplex PCR assay. For the multiplex PCR, a mixture combining 60 forward primers for TCR Vbeta segments and 13 reverse primers for TCR Jbeta segments was used. Drawn from immuneACCESS, this table holds only the in-frame rearrangements with V and J called that TCRdb kept. Clones are partly lost; checked studies trace under half to an unresolved V gene and leave the rest unexplained. Counted in this sample were roughly 73,000 clones; about 75% of them appeared once. Roughly 12% of the sample comes from the top ten. Sequenced sample: PBMCs. The receptor set was obtained from a man between 65 and 85 years old in good health and CMV-seronegative.

This clone has only one observation. V and J are TRBV28 and TRBJ2-2; 7 bases are a match to TRBD2. The length of the CDR3 is 16 residues. Germline trimming cut 7 bases from V and 5 bases from J; bases unmatched to any gene: 13. Per germline, CDR1 MDHEN and CDR2 SYDVKM. CDR3 nucleotides: TGTGCCAGCACCCAAACCCAGACTAGCCGGACCGGGGAGCTGTTTTTT. It specifies CASTQTQTSRTGELFF. The full variable domain, rest sourced from reference TRBV28 and TRBJ2-2, is DVKVTQSSRYLVKRTGEKVFLECVQDMDHENMFWYRQDPGLGLRLIYFSYDVKMKEKGDIPEGYSVSREKKERFSLILESASTNQTSMYLCASTQTQTSRTGELFFGEGSRLTVL.

The J gene is TRBJ1-2, the V gene TRBV6-1, with a weak D call TRBD1 (5 bases). The CDR3 spans 14 residues. CDR1 and CDR2 (germline): MNHNS, SASEGT. Trimming stripped 0 bases from V and 4 bases from J, with 9 bases between. CDR3 coding DNA: TGTGCCAGCAGTGAAGCGCAGGGTTTCTATGGCTACACCTTC. This codes for CASSEAQGFYGYTF.

The gene calls are TRBV18 and TRBJ2-1; 13 positions agree with TRBD2. V was pared by 0 bases and J by 6 bases, with 5 bases of the junction left unmatched. CDR1 and CDR2 (germline): KGHSH, LQKENI. The CDR3 contains 17 residues. CDR3 in amino acids: CASSPPRLAGGFNEQFF. The CDR3 nucleotides read TGTGCCAGCTCACCACCGCGACTAGCGGGGGGTTTCAATGAGCAGTTCTTC.

The chain uses TRBV30 and TRBJ1-2; 7 bases map to TRBD1. Germline values: CDR1 GTSNPN, CDR2 SVGIG (reference sequence). After removal of 2 bases from V and 7 bases from J, the junction contained 7 bases not matched to a gene. This CDR3 region has 13 residues. Written as DNA, the CDR3 is TGTGCCTGGAGTATGGAGGGGGCCGGTGGCTACACCTTC. It specifies CAWSMEGAGGYTF.

The chain employs TRBV5-1 and TRBJ1-2; 9 positions match TRBD1. The CDR3 contains 14 residues. Germline-derived CDR1 and CDR2 are SGHRS and YFSETQ. Trimming at V came to 4 bases and at J to 2 bases, leaving 3 bases not matched to a gene. Written as DNA, the CDR3 is TGCGCCAGCAGCCGGGGACAGGGAAACTATGGCTACACCTTC. Translation gives CASSRGQGNYGYTF.

The rearrangement links TRBV7-2 to TRBJ2-4; the D gene is possibly TRBD2 (5 bases). The V gene lost 5 bases and the J gene lost 7 bases, with 15 bases spanning the gap. Germline assignment: CDR1 SGHTA and CDR2 FQGNSA. This CDR3 is built from 14 residues. The CDR3 protein is CASSPPGNRNIQYF. The CDR3 region has the DNA TGTGCCAGCAGCCCCCCGGGAAACCGGAACATTCAGTACTTC.

This rearrangement joins TRBV20-1 to TRBJ2-3; the D gene is possibly TRBD1 (5 bases). CDR3 length equals 11 residues. V dropped 5 bases and J dropped 8 bases, with 11 bases sitting between them. The germline V gene has CDR1 DFQATT and CDR2 SNEGSKA (reference sequence). In nucleotides, the CDR3 is TGCAGTGCTCCAGCGCAGGGTACGCAGTATTTT. As protein: CSAPAQGTQYF.

This clone was recorded only once. The chain uses TRBV5-6 and TRBJ1-6; D is possibly TRBD1 (5 bases). The CDR3 loop spans 14 amino acids. V dropped 4 bases and J dropped 7 bases, with 12 bases sitting between them. Germline CDR1 and CDR2: SGHDT and YYEEEE. In nucleotides, the CDR3 is TGTGCCAGCAGCCGGGACTTAGGGAATTCACCCCTCCACTTT. It specifies CASSRDLGNSPLHF.

CDR3 loop: CASSGLRPGQETQYF. Written as DNA, the CDR3 is TGTGCCAGCAGCGGCCTACGGCCAGGCCAAGAGACCCAGTACTTC. The genes are TRBV7-9 and TRBJ2-5; D gene unclear. The germline V gene encodes CDR1 SEHNR and CDR2 FQNEAQ (reference sequence). CDR3 length equals 15 residues. The V gene lost 5 bases and the J gene lost 1 base, with 14 bases spanning the gap.